This T cell receptor beta chain was retrieved from a study of human T cells and chemical hapten exposure (dated by TCRdb to the early 2020s). A note on the overall study: For sensitization, 2% DPC in acetone was applied to a roughly 2 cm by roughly 2 cm area of upper inner arm skin. The libraries were sequenced as a pool, and the TCR yield per sample differed mostly because of small variations in library volumes within the pool. Blood samples were taken from patients before sensitization (week 0) and at 2, 6 and about 24 weeks after DPC sensitization. Patch testing was performed on the upper back with Finn chambers containing 0.01% DPC, and the patch tests were scored after 6 days according to International Contact Dermatitis Research Group standards. The mostly female patient cohort included alopecia areata with under or over 50% scalp involvement, alopecia totalis and alopecia universalis. Blood for TCR sequencing was provided by twenty-nine alopecia patients at one to four time points (pre-sensitization, 2, 6 and 24 weeks). Peripheral blood TCR repertoire changes were tracked in vivo in alopecia patients during primary and secondary sensitization to the hapten diphenylcyclopropenone (DPC). Throughout the roughly 24-week study period, patients were also given weekly therapeutic DPC doses on the scalp.

What the time point label conveys for this sample: patch test 1, 2 weeks after DPC sensitization. What the treatment or condition label conveys for this sample: therapeutic diphenylcyclopropenone sensitization with weekly scalp DPC. At each patch-test visit, blood was drawn before the patch test was applied. To be eligible, patients had to be aged 18 to 70, diagnosed with alopecia and judged suitable for DPC therapy, while pregnant patients were excluded. Total RNA was extracted from unfractionated whole blood collected in Tempus Blood RNA tubes. Receptor amplification or capture employed RACE. The sequencer was a NextSeq 500. Library preparation attached unique molecular identifiers to individual cDNA molecules for quantitative, reproducible TCR counting. For every blood RNA sample, sequencing covered both the TCR alpha and TCR beta chains. In the source study's methods: The median number of TCRs per sample was 95,638, ranging from roughly 20,000 to 700,000. The Decombinator software suite was used to annotate the V, J and CDR3 of the TCR reads. For the PS versus PT1 abundance plots, all samples were subsampled to the same number of TCRs (28,000). TCRs were defined as expanded if absent before sensitization and observed at least eight times at the 2-week time point. TCRdb trimmed public reads at Q25 via fastp, called clones via MiXCR and kept in-frame beta chains. Each CDR3 protein gets just one entry, which takes the most common genes and DNA from the rows behind it. The V and J calls and clone size are TCRdb's, not the authors'. Across this sample there are around 76,000 distinct CDR3 sequences, with 12% seen only once. The ten biggest clones cover about 3.7% of the sample.

Study-wide findings and limitations: Expanded TCRs formed significantly more large CDR3 similarity clusters than pre-sensitization or healthy control sets, consistent with antigen-driven responses. A positive correlation was found between the number of PT1 expanded TCRs and patch test score, with significance reached at thresholds 8, 16 and 32 but not 4. DPC sensitization did not change the number of TCRs with a frequency above 1 in 1000, and there was no evidence of changes in global repertoire structure. After repeated subsampling, the strength of the expansion versus patch-test correlation and the threshold at which it became significant changed. Because all patients had alopecia, a presumed autoimmune disease, the immune response of the patients might differ from that of healthy individuals.

The V and J ends are trimmed by 0 bases and 5 bases, leaving 13 bases between them. The CDR3 runs 15 amino acids, cysteine and phenylalanine included. Only the CDR3 portion is preserved as DNA: 45 bases, with reading frame beginning at the first base. CDR1 and CDR2, per the germline V gene (reference sequence), are GTSNPN and SVGIG. The sample holds a few counts of this clonotype. Its antigen remains unidentified. No base quality values were provided; no much bigger clone lies one nucleotide off. This sequence originates from a woman aged 55-69 years with alopecia areata. Some clones in this sample may be carry-over from other donors' samples. Material: whole blood, obtained in connection with sensitization to the hapten diphenylcyclopropenone (DPC). This receptor chain uses TRBV30 and TRBJ1-4; too little of a D gene remains to name it. The base sequence is TGTGCCTGGAGTGTTTCTTGGCAAGCGAATGAAAAACTGTTTTTT. It translates as CAWSVSWQANEKLFF. Here the CDR3 is joined to the reference TRBV30 and TRBJ1-4 genes, and the full variable domain is: SQTIHQWPATLVQPVGSPLSLECTVEGTSNPNLYWYRQAAGRGLQLLFYSVGIGQISSEVPQNLSASRPQDRQFILSSKKLLLSDSGFYLCAWSVSWQANEKLFFGSGTQLSVL.